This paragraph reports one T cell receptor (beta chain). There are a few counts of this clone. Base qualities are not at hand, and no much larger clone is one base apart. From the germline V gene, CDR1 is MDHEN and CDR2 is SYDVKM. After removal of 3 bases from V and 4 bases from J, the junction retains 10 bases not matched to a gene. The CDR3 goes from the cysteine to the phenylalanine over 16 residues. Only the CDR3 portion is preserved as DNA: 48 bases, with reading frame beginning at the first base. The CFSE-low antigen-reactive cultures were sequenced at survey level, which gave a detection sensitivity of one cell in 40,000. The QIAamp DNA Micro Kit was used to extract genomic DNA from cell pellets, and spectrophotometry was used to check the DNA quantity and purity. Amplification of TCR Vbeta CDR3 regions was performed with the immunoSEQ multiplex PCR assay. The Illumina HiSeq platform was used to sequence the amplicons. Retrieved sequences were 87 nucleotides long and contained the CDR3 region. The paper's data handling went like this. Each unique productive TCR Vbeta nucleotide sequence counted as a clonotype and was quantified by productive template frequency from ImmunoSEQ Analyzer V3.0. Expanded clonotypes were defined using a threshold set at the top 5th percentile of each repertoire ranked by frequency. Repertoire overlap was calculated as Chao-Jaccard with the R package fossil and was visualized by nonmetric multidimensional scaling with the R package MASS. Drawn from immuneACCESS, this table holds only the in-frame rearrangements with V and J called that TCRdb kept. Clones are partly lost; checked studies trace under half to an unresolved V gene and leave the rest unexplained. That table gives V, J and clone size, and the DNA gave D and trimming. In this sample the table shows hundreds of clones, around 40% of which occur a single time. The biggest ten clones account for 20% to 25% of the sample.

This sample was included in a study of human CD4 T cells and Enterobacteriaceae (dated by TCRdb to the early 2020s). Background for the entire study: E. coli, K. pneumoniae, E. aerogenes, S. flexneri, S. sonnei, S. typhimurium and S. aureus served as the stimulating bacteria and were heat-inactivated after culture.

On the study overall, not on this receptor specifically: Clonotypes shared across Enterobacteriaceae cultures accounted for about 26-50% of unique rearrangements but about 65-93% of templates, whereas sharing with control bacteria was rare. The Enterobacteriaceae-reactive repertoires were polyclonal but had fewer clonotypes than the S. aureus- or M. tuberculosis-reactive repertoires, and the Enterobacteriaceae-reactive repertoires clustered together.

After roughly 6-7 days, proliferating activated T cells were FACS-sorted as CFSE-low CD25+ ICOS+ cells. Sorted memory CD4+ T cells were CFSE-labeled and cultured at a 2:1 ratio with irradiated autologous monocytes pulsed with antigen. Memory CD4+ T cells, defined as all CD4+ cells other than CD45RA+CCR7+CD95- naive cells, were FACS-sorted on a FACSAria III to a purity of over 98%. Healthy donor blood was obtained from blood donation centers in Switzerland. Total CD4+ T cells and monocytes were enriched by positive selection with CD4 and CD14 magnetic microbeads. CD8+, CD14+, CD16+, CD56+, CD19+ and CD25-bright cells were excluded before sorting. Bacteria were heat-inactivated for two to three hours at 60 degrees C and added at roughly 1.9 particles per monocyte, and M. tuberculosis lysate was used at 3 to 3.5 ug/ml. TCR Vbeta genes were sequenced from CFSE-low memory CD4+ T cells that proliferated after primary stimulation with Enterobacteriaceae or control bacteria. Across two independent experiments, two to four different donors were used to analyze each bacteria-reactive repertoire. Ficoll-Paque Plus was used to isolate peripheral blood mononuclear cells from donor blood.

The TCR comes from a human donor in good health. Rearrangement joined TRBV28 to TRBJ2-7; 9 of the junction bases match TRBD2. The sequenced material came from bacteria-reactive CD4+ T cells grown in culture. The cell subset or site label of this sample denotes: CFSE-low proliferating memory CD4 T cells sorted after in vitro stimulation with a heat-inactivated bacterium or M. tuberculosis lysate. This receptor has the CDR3 CASSFQLAGLTYEQYF. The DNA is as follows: TGTGCCAGCAGTTTCCAGCTAGCGGGACTAACTTACGAGCAGTACTTC.